The rows below give T cell receptor beta chains drawn from one sample of a study of cytomegalovirus exposure and HLA in healthy donors. Only in-frame clones appear in the TCRdb table, and some are missing; sequencing was by immunoSEQ multiplex PCR. The sample includes around 200,000 clones, roughly four fifths of them seen just once. Sequencing was carried out using PBMCs. The receptor set was obtained from a man aged 50-60 years in good health and CMV-seronegative. Both conserved end residues are part of each CDR3. A D gene is named only where the DNA matches it firmly. Size is stated for part of the rows, as once, few or many counts, or as a class when the clone is expanded.

V gene: TRBV6-1; clone size: .; J gene: TRBJ2-2; D gene: .; CDR3 protein: CASYSASANTGELFF; CDR3 DNA: TGTGCCAGCTACTCTGCGTCTGCGAACACCGGGGAGCTGTTTTTT
V gene: TRBV19; clone size: .; J gene: TRBJ2-2; D gene: TRBD1; CDR3 protein: CASRGWTGGNTGELFF; CDR3 DNA: TGTGCCAGTAGGGGCTGGACAGGGGGGAACACCGGGGAGCTGTTTTTT
V gene: TRBV7-3; clone size: .; J gene: TRBJ2-5; D gene: TRBD1; CDR3 protein: CASSFSSGGETQYF; CDR3 DNA: TGTGCCAGCAGCTTTAGTTCAGGGGGCGAGACCCAGTACTTC
V gene: TRBV19; clone size: .; J gene: TRBJ1-2; D gene: .; CDR3 protein: CASTTVDGYTF; CDR3 DNA: TGTGCCAGTACTACAGTCGACGGCTACACCTTC
V gene: TRBV6-1; clone size: .; J gene: TRBJ2-5; D gene: .; CDR3 protein: CASSERPGETQYF; CDR3 DNA: TGTGCCAGCAGTGAGAGGCCGGGAGAGACCCAGTACTTC
V gene: TRBV9; clone size: once; J gene: TRBJ1-4; D gene: TRBD1; CDR3 protein: CASSKRQGWAGEKLFF; CDR3 DNA: TGTGCCAGCAGCAAACGACAGGGGTGGGCTGGGGAAAAACTGTTTTTT
V gene: TRBV6-5; clone size: few; J gene: TRBJ2-3; D gene: TRBD1; CDR3 protein: CASRLGQGAADTQYF; CDR3 DNA: TGTGCCAGCAGACTCGGACAGGGGGCCGCAGATACGCAGTATTTT
V gene: TRBV4-3; clone size: few; J gene: TRBJ1-1; D gene: .; CDR3 protein: CASSQEGRDTEAFF; CDR3 DNA: TGCGCCAGCAGCCAAGAGGGGCGCGACACTGAAGCTTTCTTT
V gene: TRBV30; clone size: .; J gene: TRBJ2-3; D gene: TRBD1; CDR3 protein: CAWGQADTQYF; CDR3 DNA: TGTGCCTGGGGACAGGCAGATACGCAGTATTTT
V gene: TRBV4-2; clone size: .; J gene: TRBJ2-1; D gene: .; CDR3 protein: CASSQADWKDNEQFF; CDR3 DNA: TGTGCCAGCAGCCAGGCGGACTGGAAAGACAATGAGCAGTTCTTC
V gene: TRBV19; clone size: once; J gene: TRBJ2-7; D gene: .; CDR3 protein: CASSPVGVTNEQYF; CDR3 DNA: TGTGCCAGTAGTCCGGTAGGGGTTACAAACGAGCAGTACTTC
V gene: TRBV7-2; clone size: .; J gene: TRBJ1-1; D gene: .; CDR3 protein: CASRPTGRDTEAFF; CDR3 DNA: TGTGCCAGCAGACCGACCGGGAGGGACACTGAAGCTTTCTTT
V gene: TRBV7-2; clone size: .; J gene: TRBJ2-7; D gene: .; CDR3 protein: CASSLIPTGWGNEQYF; CDR3 DNA: TGTGCCAGCAGCCTAATCCCGACAGGCTGGGGCAACGAGCAGTACTTC
V gene: TRBV6-1; clone size: .; J gene: TRBJ2-5; D gene: .; CDR3 protein: CASKEFETQYF; CDR3 DNA: TGTGCCAGCAAGGAGTTCGAGACCCAGTACTTC
V gene: TRBV7-2; clone size: .; J gene: TRBJ2-3; D gene: .; CDR3 protein: CASTTRYAASTDTQYF; CDR3 DNA: TGTGCCAGCACCACGAGGTATGCGGCTAGCACAGATACGCAGTATTTT
V gene: TRBV19; clone size: .; J gene: TRBJ2-3; D gene: .; CDR3 protein: CASSIPGFTDTQYF; CDR3 DNA: TGTGCCAGTAGCATCCCGGGGTTTACAGATACGCAGTATTTT
V gene: TRBV29-1; clone size: .; J gene: TRBJ2-5; D gene: TRBD1; CDR3 protein: CSVRVSQGAPTQYF; CDR3 DNA: TGCAGCGTTAGGGTCTCGCAGGGGGCCCCGACCCAGTACTTC
V gene: TRBV5-4; clone size: .; J gene: TRBJ2-3; D gene: TRBD1; CDR3 protein: CASSLRATGVTDTQYF; CDR3 DNA: TGTGCCAGCAGCTTGAGGGCGACAGGGGTCACAGATACGCAGTATTTT
V gene: TRBV7-2; clone size: .; J gene: TRBJ2-1; D gene: TRBD2; CDR3 protein: CASSSPLKRERDNEQFF; CDR3 DNA: TGTGCCAGCAGCTCACCGCTTAAGCGGGAGAGGGACAATGAGCAGTTCTTC
V gene: TRBV5-5; clone size: .; J gene: TRBJ2-5; D gene: TRBD2; CDR3 protein: CASSRAGVYQETQYF; CDR3 DNA: TGTGCCAGCAGCCGAGCGGGAGTATACCAAGAGACCCAGTACTTC
V gene: TRBV11-2; clone size: .; J gene: TRBJ2-5; D gene: TRBD2; CDR3 protein: CASSPTTSGGFQETQYF; CDR3 DNA: TGTGCCAGCAGCCCCACGACTAGCGGGGGGTTCCAAGAGACCCAGTACTTC
V gene: TRBV4-1; clone size: .; J gene: TRBJ1-5; D gene: TRBD1; CDR3 protein: CASSQEVGTGGTSNQPQHF; CDR3 DNA: TGCGCCAGCAGCCAAGAGGTAGGGACAGGGGGAACTAGCAATCAGCCCCAGCATTTT
V gene: TRBV5-5; clone size: .; J gene: TRBJ1-4; D gene: .; CDR3 protein: CASSPQHPGLVVEKLFF; CDR3 DNA: TGTGCCAGCAGCCCCCAACATCCAGGTTTAGTTGTCGAAAAACTGTTTTTT
V gene: TRBV15; clone size: .; J gene: TRBJ2-7; D gene: TRBD2; CDR3 protein: CATSRSSSGRLDEQYF; CDR3 DNA: TGTGCCACCAGCAGAAGTTCTAGCGGGAGACTCGACGAGCAGTACTTC
V gene: TRBV13; clone size: .; J gene: TRBJ1-6; D gene: .; CDR3 protein: CASSLEGRGSSYNSPLHF; CDR3 DNA: TGTGCCAGCAGCTTAGAAGGCAGGGGAAGCTCCTATAATTCACCCCTCCACTTT
V gene: TRBV7-2; clone size: .; J gene: TRBJ2-7; D gene: TRBD2; CDR3 protein: CASSPPGLAGGPRYF; CDR3 DNA: TGTGCCAGCAGCCCCCCGGGACTAGCGGGAGGGCCTCGGTACTTC
V gene: TRBV28; clone size: .; J gene: TRBJ2-3; D gene: TRBD2; CDR3 protein: CASNLAEGKDTQYF; CDR3 DNA: TGTGCCAGCAATCTAGCGGAGGGGAAAGATACGCAGTATTTT
V gene: TRBV7-3; clone size: .; J gene: TRBJ2-3; D gene: .; CDR3 protein: CAILWRDRYF; CDR3 DNA: TGTGCCATCCTTTGGCGGGATCGCTATTTT
V gene: TRBV19; clone size: .; J gene: TRBJ1-5; D gene: .; CDR3 protein: CASNTGTNQPQHF; CDR3 DNA: TGTGCCAGTAACACAGGGACCAATCAGCCCCAGCATTTT
V gene: TRBV7-3; clone size: once; J gene: TRBJ2-1; D gene: .; CDR3 protein: CASSTGSGSNEQFF; CDR3 DNA: TGTGCCAGCAGCACAGGGTCAGGAAGCAATGAGCAGTTCTTC
V gene: TRBV6-5; clone size: .; J gene: TRBJ2-5; D gene: .; CDR3 protein: CASSYSPQEQETQYF; CDR3 DNA: TGTGCCAGCAGTTACTCGCCTCAGGAACAAGAGACCCAGTACTTC
V gene: TRBV19; clone size: .; J gene: TRBJ1-1; D gene: .; CDR3 protein: CVSSSRNTEAFF; CDR3 DNA: TGTGTCAGTAGTTCCCGGAACACTGAAGCTTTCTTT
V gene: TRBV7-2; clone size: .; J gene: TRBJ1-2; D gene: .; CDR3 protein: CASTEQGGYGYTF; CDR3 DNA: TGTGCCAGCACCGAACAGGGTGGCTATGGCTACACCTTC
V gene: TRBV18; clone size: .; J gene: TRBJ2-3; D gene: TRBD1; CDR3 protein: CASSPPQGAQDTQYF; CDR3 DNA: TGTGCCAGCTCACCACCCCAGGGGGCGCAAGATACGCAGTATTTT
V gene: TRBV25-1; clone size: once; J gene: TRBJ1-3; D gene: .; CDR3 protein: CATQLNGNTIYF; CDR3 DNA: TGTGCCACCCAGTTAAATGGAAACACCATATATTTT
V gene: TRBV7-9; clone size: once; J gene: TRBJ2-2; D gene: .; CDR3 protein: CASSLLNTGELFF; CDR3 DNA: TGTGCCAGCAGCTTACTGAACACCGGGGAGCTGTTTTTT
V gene: TRBV15; clone size: .; J gene: TRBJ1-2; D gene: TRBD1; CDR3 protein: CATSMYRGLDYGYTF; CDR3 DNA: TGTGCCACCAGCATGTACAGGGGGCTAGACTATGGCTACACCTTC
V gene: TRBV19; clone size: .; J gene: TRBJ1-1; D gene: TRBD1; CDR3 protein: CASSPDRATIMNTEAFF; CDR3 DNA: TGTGCCAGTAGCCCGGACAGGGCAACTATCATGAACACTGAAGCTTTCTTT
V gene: TRBV6-6; clone size: .; J gene: TRBJ2-2; D gene: TRBD2; CDR3 protein: CASRSLAGSHTGELFF; CDR3 DNA: TGTGCCAGCAGATCGCTAGCGGGGAGTCACACCGGGGAGCTGTTTTTT
V gene: TRBV5-4; clone size: .; J gene: TRBJ2-2; D gene: TRBD2; CDR3 protein: CASSLGGLAGNTGELFF; CDR3 DNA: TGTGCCAGCAGCTTGGGGGGCCTAGCGGGCAACACCGGGGAGCTGTTTTTT
V gene: TRBV29-1; clone size: .; J gene: TRBJ2-5; D gene: TRBD1; CDR3 protein: CSVDRVARETQYF; CDR3 DNA: TGCAGCGTCGACAGGGTGGCAAGAGAGACCCAGTACTTC
V gene: TRBV6-5; clone size: .; J gene: TRBJ1-2; D gene: TRBD1; CDR3 protein: CASSDRGFRDTF; CDR3 DNA: TGTGCCAGCAGTGACAGGGGCTTTAGGGACACCTTC
V gene: TRBV28; clone size: .; J gene: TRBJ1-1; D gene: TRBD1; CDR3 protein: CASSSQGAYTEAFF; CDR3 DNA: TGTGCCAGCAGTTCACAGGGGGCGTACACTGAAGCTTTCTTT
V gene: TRBV7-2; clone size: .; J gene: TRBJ1-4; D gene: .; CDR3 protein: CASSSGIVKEKLFF; CDR3 DNA: TGTGCCAGCAGTTCAGGGATAGTCAAGGAAAAACTGTTTTTT
V gene: TRBV6-5; clone size: .; J gene: TRBJ2-1; D gene: .; CDR3 protein: CASSWGIEQFF; CDR3 DNA: TGTGCCAGCAGTTGGGGCATTGAGCAGTTCTTC
V gene: TRBV7-6; clone size: .; J gene: TRBJ2-3; D gene: TRBD2; CDR3 protein: CASRRIPEVAGGPDTQYF; CDR3 DNA: TGTGCCAGCAGGCGCATTCCCGAGGTAGCGGGGGGGCCAGATACGCAGTATTTT
V gene: TRBV5-4; clone size: .; J gene: TRBJ2-5; D gene: .; CDR3 protein: CASSYLAVGETQYF; CDR3 DNA: TGTGCCAGCAGCTACTTAGCGGTGGGAGAGACCCAGTACTTC
V gene: TRBV18; clone size: .; J gene: TRBJ1-5; D gene: TRBD1; CDR3 protein: CASSPSTGGSQPQHF; CDR3 DNA: TGTGCCAGCTCACCGTCGACAGGGGGCAGTCAGCCCCAGCATTTT
V gene: TRBV5-7; clone size: .; J gene: TRBJ1-2; D gene: TRBD1; CDR3 protein: CASSLRTGGNYGYTF; CDR3 DNA: TGTGCCAGCAGCTTGAGGACAGGGGGGAACTATGGCTACACCTTC
V gene: TRBV19; clone size: .; J gene: TRBJ2-6; D gene: .; CDR3 protein: CASRTSGRANVLTF; CDR3 DNA: TGTGCCAGCAGAACCTCAGGGCGGGCCAACGTCCTGACTTTC